The following is a T cell receptor (beta chain) sequence with its context. The antigen remains unidentified. The record originates from a study of early T cells in non-severe SARS-CoV-2 infection. The overall study: Alpha and beta chains were unpaired, from unsorted whole-blood bulk RNA.

This CDR3 comprises 15 residues. Germline V lookup: CDR1 MNHEY, CDR2 SMNVEV (reference sequence). V lost 4 bases, J lost 2 bases, and 12 bases lay in between. Study findings and constraints: CD4 and private specificities were missed by VDJdb matching, which favored anti-spike CD8 responses.

Researchers tagged individual cDNA molecules with unique molecular identifiers. TCRdb reanalysed the 5' RACE reads using MiXCR and keeps one entry per CDR3 protein. The sample shows over 25,000 distinct CDR3 sequences, under 6% of them seen only once. The chain couples TRBV27 to TRBJ2-1; perhaps D is TRBD1 or TRBD2 (6 bases each). The specimen sequenced was whole blood. The clonotype was recovered from an adult who was a healthcare worker with PCR-confirmed SARS-CoV-2 infection or an uninfected control (not recorded which). The CDR3 DNA sequence: TGTGCCAGCAGTTGGCGGGGACAAACCTACAATGAGCAGTTCTTC. Translating it yields CASSWRGQTYNEQFF.